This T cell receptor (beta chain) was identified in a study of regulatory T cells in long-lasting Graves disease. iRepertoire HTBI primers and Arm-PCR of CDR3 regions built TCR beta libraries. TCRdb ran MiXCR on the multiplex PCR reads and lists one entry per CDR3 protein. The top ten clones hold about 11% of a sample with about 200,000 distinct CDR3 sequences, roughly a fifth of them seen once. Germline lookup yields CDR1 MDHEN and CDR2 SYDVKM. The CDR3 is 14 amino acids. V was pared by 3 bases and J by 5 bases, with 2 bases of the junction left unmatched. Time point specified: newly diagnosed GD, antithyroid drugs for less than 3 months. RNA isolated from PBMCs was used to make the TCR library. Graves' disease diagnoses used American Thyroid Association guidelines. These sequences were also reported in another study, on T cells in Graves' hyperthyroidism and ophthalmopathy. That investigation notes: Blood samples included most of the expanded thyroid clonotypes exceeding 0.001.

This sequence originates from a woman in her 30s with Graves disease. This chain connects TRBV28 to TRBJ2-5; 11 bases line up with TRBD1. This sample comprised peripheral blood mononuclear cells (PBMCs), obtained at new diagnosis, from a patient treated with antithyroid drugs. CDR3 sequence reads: CASSLDRGLETQYF. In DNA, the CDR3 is TGTGCCAGCAGTTTGGACAGGGGGCTGGAGACCCAGTACTTC.